Listed below are T cell receptor beta chains from one sample, sequenced in a study of blood T cells in healthy people across ages. TCRdb reprocessed the 5' RACE reads with MiXCR, giving one entry per CDR3 protein. The repertoire includes about 580,000 distinct CDR3 sequences, less than 60% of them detected once, and approximately 23% sits in the top ten. The specimen was blood. Receptors were obtained from a man aged 80 or over in good health. Both conserved end residues are part of each CDR3. D genes are given only for firm matches. Clone size is given for some rows only: seen once, a few or many times, or a class if the clone is expanded.

>TRBD1|NA|15|TRBJ2-7|TRBV11-2
TGTGCCAGCAGCTACTATCCACAGGGGGGATCCGAGCAGTACTTC
CASSYYPQGGSEQYF
>TRBD1|NA|12|TRBJ1-1|TRBV7-3
TGTGCCAGCAGCTACGGGGACAGCGAAGCTTTCTTT
CASSYGDSEAFF
>NA|many|14|TRBJ2-2|TRBV6-6
TGTGCCAGCATGGAGCGACCGAACACCGGGGAGCTGTTTTTT
CASMERPNTGELFF
>NA|NA|14|TRBJ2-1|TRBV29-1
TGCAGCGTTGAAGATCCCCAGGGCAAGGACGAGCAGTTCTTC
CSVEDPQGKDEQFF
>NA|once|13|TRBJ2-7|TRBV6-1
TGTGCCAGCAGTGCCGGGACGGACTACGAGCAGTACTTC
CASSAGTDYEQYF
>TRBD1|NA|16|TRBJ1-6|TRBV20-1
TGCAGTGCTAGAGATCGGGGTCAGGGGGGCACTTCACCCCTCCACTTT
CSARDRGQGGTSPLHF
>NA|few|14|TRBJ2-1|TRBV28
TGTGCCAGCAGTTATAGCATGGTCTACAATGAGCAGTTCTTC
CASSYSMVYNEQFF
>NA|many|15|TRBJ1-2|TRBV6-5
TGTGCCAGCAGTTACTCTGGGACCCTACCCTATGGCTACACCTTC
CASSYSGTLPYGYTF
>TRBD1|NA|17|TRBJ1-6|TRBV7-9
TGTGCCAGCAGCGACCGGGACAGACACTCCTATAATTCACCCCTCCACTTT
CASSDRDRHSYNSPLHF
>TRBD2|NA|18|TRBJ2-5|TRBV6-1
TGTGCCAGCAGTCCCTTAACGGGAGCGGGAGGGTTGAAAGAGACCCGGTACTTC
CASSPLTGAGGLKETRYF
>TRBD2|NA|16|TRBJ2-3|TRBV5-1
TGCGCCAGCAGCTTGGAACGCGGGGGGGCGACAGATACGCAGTATTTT
CASSLERGGATDTQYF
>NA|NA|13|TRBJ1-6|TRBV9
TGTGCCAGCAGCCCTAGTTTGACCAGTCCCCTCCACTTT
CASSPSLTSPLHF
>TRBD2|few|15|TRBJ2-7|TRBV7-2
TGTGCCAGCAGCTTTAGCGGGAGGTCCCCCTACGAGCAGTACTTC
CASSFSGRSPYEQYF
>NA|NA|12|TRBJ2-1|TRBV2
TGTGCCAGCAGTGAGGATAGCAGTGAGCAGTTCTTC
CASSEDSSEQFF
>NA|few|17|TRBJ1-2|TRBV20-1
TGCAGTGCCACCCACAGTCTTGCGGCATCAGCTAACTATGGCTACACCTTC
CSATHSLAASANYGYTF
>NA|many|11|TRBJ2-1|TRBV5-1
TGCGCCAGCAGCCAAAACAATGAGCAGTTCTTC
CASSQNNEQFF
>NA|NA|13|TRBJ1-6|TRBV4-3
TGCGCCAGCAGTCTGGGTCCTCTAAGGCCCCTCCACTTT
CASSLGPLRPLHF
>NA|few|14|TRBJ2-7|TRBV5-6
TGTGCCAGCAGCCTTGCGGGCAGGGGGGTCGAGCAGTACTTC
CASSLAGRGVEQYF
>NA|few|16|TRBJ2-4|TRBV20-1
TGCAGTGCTAGTGCCGGGGTTCGCAGGGACAAATGGATTCAGTACTTC
CSASAGVRRDKWIQYF
>NA|NA|15|TRBJ2-5|TRBV6-2/TRBV6-3
TGTGCCAGCAGTTACCCAAGTCCGGGAGTGGAGACCCAGTACTTC
CASSYPSPGVETQYF
>TRBD1|NA|13|TRBJ1-4|TRBV12-3/TRBV12-4
TGTGCCAGCAGTTTGACAGGGGCTGAAAAACTGTTTTTT
CASSLTGAEKLFF
>TRBD2|NA|15|TRBJ2-5|TRBV12-3/TRBV12-4
TGTGCCAGCAGCCGTAGCGGGGGGCCATACAATGAGCAGTACTTC
CASSRSGGPYNEQYF
>TRBD1|NA|16|TRBJ1-1|TRBV6-2/TRBV6-3
TGTGCCAGCAGTTCCTCGTGGACAGGGATTCCCACTGAAGCTTTCTTT
CASSSSWTGIPTEAFF
>TRBD1|few|13|TRBJ2-1|TRBV20-1
TGCAGTGCTATCTGGACAGGCTACAATGAGCAGTTCTTC
CSAIWTGYNEQFF
>NA|NA|16|TRBJ2-2|TRBV27
TGTGCCAGCAGCCCGTCCCAGATCGTCTACACCGGGGAGCTGTTTTTT
CASSPSQIVYTGELFF
>NA|many|13|TRBJ2-3|TRBV4-1
TGCGCCAGCAGCCAAAGGGCCACAGATACGCAGTATTTT
CASSQRATDTQYF
>NA|few|10|TRBJ1-2|TRBV29-1
TGCAGCGTTTATACGTCCGGCTACACCTTC
CSVYTSGYTF
>NA|NA|16|TRBJ2-1|TRBV4-3
TGCGCCAGCAGCCAGGAAATCGGGACTCGTTACAATGAGCAGTTCTTC
CASSQEIGTRYNEQFF
>NA|once|15|TRBJ1-6|TRBV27
TGTGCCAGCAGTTTAGAGGGCTCCTATAATTCACCCCTCCACTTT
CASSLEGSYNSPLHF
>TRBD1|NA|16|TRBJ1-2|TRBV6-5
TGTGCCAGCAGTTACACGGACAGGGATTCCAACTATGGCTACACCTTC
CASSYTDRDSNYGYTF
>TRBD1|NA|14|TRBJ1-1|TRBV29-1
TGCAGCGTTGCATGGACAGGGACGAACACTGAAGCTTTCTTT
CSVAWTGTNTEAFF
>NA|NA|15|TRBJ2-7|TRBV7-2
TGTGCCAGCAGCTTAGCGCTAGACCCCGTTTGGGAGCAGTACTTC
CASSLALDPVWEQYF
>NA|NA|15|TRBJ1-1|TRBV20-1
TGCAGTGCTAGAGATATAAGGACGGTAACTGGTGAAGCTTTCTTT
CSARDIRTVTGEAFF
>NA|NA|13|TRBJ1-6|TRBV27
TGTGCCAGCAGTGCGGGGTATAATTCACCCCTCCACTTT
CASSAGYNSPLHF
>NA|NA|13|TRBJ1-1|TRBV10-3
TGTGCCATCAACCGGGGGCCCGACACTGAAGCTTTCTTT
CAINRGPDTEAFF
>NA|NA|16|TRBJ2-5|TRBV3-1
TGTGCCAGCAGCCAAGATTGGGCTAGCGCCCAAGAGACCCAGTACTTC
CASSQDWASAQETQYF
>NA|NA|14|TRBJ2-3|TRBV5-1
TGCGCCATCAGCGAGGGGAGTTCCACAGATACGCAGTATTTT
CAISEGSSTDTQYF
>TRBD1|NA|17|TRBJ1-6|TRBV7-8
TGTGCCAGCAGCCCCCGGACAGGGGGTATTGGTAATTCACCCCTCCACTTT
CASSPRTGGIGNSPLHF
>TRBD2|NA|13|TRBJ2-7|TRBV20-1
TGCAGTGCCCGGGACGGGGGGTACAATGAGCAGTACTTC
CSARDGGYNEQYF
>NA|NA|13|TRBJ2-7|TRBV5-1
TGCGCCAGCAGCAACCAGGGCTCGCACGAGCAGTACTTC
CASSNQGSHEQYF
>NA|NA|14|TRBJ2-5|TRBV20-1
TGCAGTGCCAGCGGGGGACAGGCCGCGGAGACCCAGTACTTC
CSASGGQAAETQYF
>NA|NA|14|TRBJ1-2|TRBV3-1
TGTGCCAGCAGCCAACGACTGACGAACTATGGCTACACCTTC
CASSQRLTNYGYTF
>TRBD2|NA|17|TRBJ2-3|TRBV3-1
TGTGCCAGCAGCCAACCCGTAGCGGGGGCCAGAGGCGCTACGCAGTATTTT
CASSQPVAGARGATQYF